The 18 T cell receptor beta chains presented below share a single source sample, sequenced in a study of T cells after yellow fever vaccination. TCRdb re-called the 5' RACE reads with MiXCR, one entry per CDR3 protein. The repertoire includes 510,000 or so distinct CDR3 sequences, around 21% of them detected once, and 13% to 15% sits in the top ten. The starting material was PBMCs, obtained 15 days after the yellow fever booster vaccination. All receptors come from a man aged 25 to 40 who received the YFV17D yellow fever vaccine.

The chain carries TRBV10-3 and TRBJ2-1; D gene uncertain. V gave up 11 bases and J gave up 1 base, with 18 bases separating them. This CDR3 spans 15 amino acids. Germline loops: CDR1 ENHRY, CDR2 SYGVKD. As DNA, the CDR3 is TGTGCCGCTCACTCCCGACTGGGATCCTACAATGAGCAGTTCTTC. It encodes CAAHSRLGSYNEQFF.

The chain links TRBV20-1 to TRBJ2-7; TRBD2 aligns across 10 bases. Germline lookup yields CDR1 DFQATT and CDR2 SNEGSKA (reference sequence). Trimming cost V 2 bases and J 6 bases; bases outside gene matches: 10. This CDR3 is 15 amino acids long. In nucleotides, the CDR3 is TGCAGTGCTAGAAACGGAGCGGGAGGGCCGGGCGAGCAGTACTTC. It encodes CSARNGAGGPGEQYF.

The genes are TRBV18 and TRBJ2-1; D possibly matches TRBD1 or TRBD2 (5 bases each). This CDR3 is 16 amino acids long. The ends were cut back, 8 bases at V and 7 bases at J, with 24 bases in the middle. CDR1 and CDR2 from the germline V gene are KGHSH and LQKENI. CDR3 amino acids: CASRSDLGRWINEQFF. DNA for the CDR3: TGTGCCAGCCGTTCCGACCTGGGACGGTGGATTAATGAGCAGTTCTTC.

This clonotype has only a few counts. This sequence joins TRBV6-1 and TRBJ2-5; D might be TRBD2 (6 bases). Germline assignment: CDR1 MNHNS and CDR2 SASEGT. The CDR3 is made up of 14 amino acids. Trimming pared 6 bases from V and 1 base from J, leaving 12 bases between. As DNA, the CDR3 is TGTGCCAGCAGCCCGGGACTGCGCCAAGAGACCCAGTACTTC. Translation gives CASSPGLRQETQYF.

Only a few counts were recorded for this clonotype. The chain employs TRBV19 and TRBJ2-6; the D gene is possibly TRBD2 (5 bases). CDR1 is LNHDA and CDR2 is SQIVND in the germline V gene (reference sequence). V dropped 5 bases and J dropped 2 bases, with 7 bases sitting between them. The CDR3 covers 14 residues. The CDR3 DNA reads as TGTGCCAGTAGTGTCGGGGCTGGGGCCAACGTCCTGACTTTC. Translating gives CASSVGAGANVLTF.

CDR3 amino acids: CSARRLAEFTDTQYF. In DNA form, the CDR3 reads TGCAGTGCTAGAAGGCTAGCGGAGTTCACAGATACGCAGTATTTT. V and J are TRBV20-1 and TRBJ2-3, with 7 bases identical to TRBD2. The V segment lost 2 bases and the J segment 2 bases; nucleotides outside the gene matches: 7. The germline CDR1 and CDR2 sequences are DFQATT and SNEGSKA (reference sequence). There are 15 residues in the CDR3.

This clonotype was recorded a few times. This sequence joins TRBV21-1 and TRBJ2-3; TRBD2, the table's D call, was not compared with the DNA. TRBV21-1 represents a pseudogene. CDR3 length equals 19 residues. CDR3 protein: CASTITQRPVVALTDTQYF. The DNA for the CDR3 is TGTGCCAGCACCATAACTCAAAGGCCCGTGGTAGCCCTCACAGATACGCAGTATTTT.

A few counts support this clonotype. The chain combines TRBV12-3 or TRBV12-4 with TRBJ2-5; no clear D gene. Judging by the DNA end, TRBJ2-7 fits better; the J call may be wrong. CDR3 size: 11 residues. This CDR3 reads CASRRYYEQYF. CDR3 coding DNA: TGTGCCAGCAGGCGATACTACGAGCAGTACTTC.

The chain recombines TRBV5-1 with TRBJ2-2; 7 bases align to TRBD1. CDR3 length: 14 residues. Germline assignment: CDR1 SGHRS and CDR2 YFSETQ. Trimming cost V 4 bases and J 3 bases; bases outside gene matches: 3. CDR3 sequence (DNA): TGCGCCAGCAGCGGTACAGGGGACACCGGGGAGCTGTTTTTT. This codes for CASSGTGDTGELFF.

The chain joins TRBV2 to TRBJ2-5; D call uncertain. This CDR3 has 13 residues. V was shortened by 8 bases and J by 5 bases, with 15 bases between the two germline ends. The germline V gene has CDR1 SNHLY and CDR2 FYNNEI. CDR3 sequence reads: CASYPKGWETQYF. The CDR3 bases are TGTGCCAGCTATCCTAAAGGGTGGGAGACCCAGTACTTC.

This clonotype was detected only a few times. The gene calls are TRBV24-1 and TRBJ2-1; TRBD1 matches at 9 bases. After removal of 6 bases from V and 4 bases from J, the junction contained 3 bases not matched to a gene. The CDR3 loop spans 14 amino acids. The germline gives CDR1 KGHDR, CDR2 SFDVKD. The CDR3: CATSPGTGYNEQFF. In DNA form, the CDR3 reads TGTGCCACCAGTCCTGGGACAGGGTACAATGAGCAGTTCTTC.

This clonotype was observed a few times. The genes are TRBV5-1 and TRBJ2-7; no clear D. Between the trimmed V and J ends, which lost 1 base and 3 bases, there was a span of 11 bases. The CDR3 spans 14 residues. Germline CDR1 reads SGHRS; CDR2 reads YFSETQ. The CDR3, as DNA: TGCGCCAGCAGCTTGACGGATACACTCTACGAGCAGTACTTC. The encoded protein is CASSLTDTLYEQYF.

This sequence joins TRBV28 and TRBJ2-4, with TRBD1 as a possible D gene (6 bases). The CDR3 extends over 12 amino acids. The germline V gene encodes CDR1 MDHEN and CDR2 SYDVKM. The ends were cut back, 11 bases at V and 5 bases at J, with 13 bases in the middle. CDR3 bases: TGTGCCGGACGGGACACGGAAAACATTCAGTACTTC. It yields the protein CAGRDTENIQYF. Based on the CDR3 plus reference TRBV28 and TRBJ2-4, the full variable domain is DVKVTQSSRYLVKRTGEKVFLECVQDMDHENMFWYRQDPGLGLRLIYFSYDVKMKEKGDIPEGYSVSREKKERFSLILESASTNQTSMYLCAGRDTENIQYFGAGTRLSVL.

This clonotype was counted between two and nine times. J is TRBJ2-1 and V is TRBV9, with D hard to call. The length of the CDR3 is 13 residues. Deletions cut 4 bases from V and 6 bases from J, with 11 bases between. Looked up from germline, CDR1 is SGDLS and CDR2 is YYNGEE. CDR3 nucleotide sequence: TGTGCCAGCAGCAGAGGAGTACGCAATGAGCAGTTCTTC. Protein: CASSRGVRNEQFF.

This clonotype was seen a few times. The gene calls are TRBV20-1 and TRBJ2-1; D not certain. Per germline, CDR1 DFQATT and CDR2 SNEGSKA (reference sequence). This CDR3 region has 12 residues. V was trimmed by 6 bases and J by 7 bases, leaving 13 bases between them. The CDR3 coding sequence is TGCAGTGCAAGGATTCAGTCGAATGAGCAGTTCTTC. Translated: CSARIQSNEQFF.

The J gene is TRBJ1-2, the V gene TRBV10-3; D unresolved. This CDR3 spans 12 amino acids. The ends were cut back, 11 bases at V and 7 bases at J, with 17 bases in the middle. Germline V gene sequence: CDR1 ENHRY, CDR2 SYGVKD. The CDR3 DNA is TGTGCCGCCGGGCACTCAAATACTGGCTACACCTTC. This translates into CAAGHSNTGYTF.

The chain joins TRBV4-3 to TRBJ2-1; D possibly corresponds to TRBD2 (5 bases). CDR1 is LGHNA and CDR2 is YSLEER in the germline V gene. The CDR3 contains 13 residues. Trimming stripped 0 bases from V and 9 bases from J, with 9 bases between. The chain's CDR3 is CASSQDVTSEQFF. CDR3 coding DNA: TGCGCCAGCAGCCAAGATGTCACTAGTGAGCAGTTCTTC.

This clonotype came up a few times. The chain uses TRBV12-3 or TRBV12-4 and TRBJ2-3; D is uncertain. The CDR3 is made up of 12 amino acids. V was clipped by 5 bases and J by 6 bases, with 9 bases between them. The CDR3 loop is CASSVRRDTQYF. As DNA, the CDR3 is TGTGCCAGCAGTGTCAGAAGGGATACGCAGTATTTT.